These T cell receptor beta chains were read from a single sample in a study of T-cell reconstitution after alpha-beta-depleted transplantation in children. One entry per CDR3 protein results from TCRdb running MiXCR on the PCR reads. In the table there are 120,000 to 150,000 distinct CDR3 sequences, 8.8% of which are singletons. The sequencing used PBMCs, mostly from graft donor cells, collected 180 days after TCRalphabeta/CD19-depleted stem cell transplant. These TCRs come from a female patient between 2 and 10 years old who had a stem cell transplant for congenital amegakaryocytic thrombocytopenia, so the T cells may come from the graft donor. CDR3s include the opening cysteine and the closing phenylalanine or tryptophan. The D gene is left open where the match is weak. Only some rows state a clone size, as once, few, many or a class for expanded clones.

TRBD2,-,TRBJ2-3,TRBV6-1,18,TGTGCCAGCAGTCTCGGACTAGCGGGAGGTGCGAGCACATATACGCAGTATTTT,CASSLGLAGGASTYTQYF
-,-,TRBJ2-5,TRBV29-1,11,TGCAGCGTTGACCTTTGGGAGACCCAGTACTTC,CSVDLWETQYF
-,-,TRBJ1-2,TRBV12-3/TRBV12-4,12,TGTGCCAGCAGCCCCACCCCATATGGCTACACCTTC,CASSPTPYGYTF
-,many,TRBJ1-6,TRBV20-1,8,TGCAGGGCAGGTCCCCTCCACTTT,CRAGPLHF
TRBD1,many,TRBJ2-7,TRBV10-3,14,TGTGCCACCGTAGGTAGGACAGGGGGCGCGGTGCAGTACTTC,CATVGRTGGAVQYF
TRBD1,few,TRBJ1-2,TRBV18,13,TGTGCCAGCTCACCCGACAGGGCGAAAGGCTACACCTTC,CASSPDRAKGYTF
-,many,TRBJ2-3,TRBV20-1,11,TGCAGTCTGGGGGTAGCAGATACGCAGTATTTT,CSLGVADTQYF
TRBD2,-,TRBJ2-7,TRBV7-6,16,TGTGCCAGCAGCTTAGGAAACTCGGGGGGGACCTACGAGCAGTACTTC,CASSLGNSGGTYEQYF
TRBD2,many,TRBJ2-7,TRBV20-1,13,TGCAGTGCAACCGGGACTAGGGCCTACGAGCAGTACTTC,CSATGTRAYEQYF
TRBD2,few,TRBJ2-2,TRBV20-1,15,TGCAGTGCTAGAGATCCCCGGGGGGGCTCCGGGGAGCTGTTTTTT,CSARDPRGGSGELFF
-,-,TRBJ1-1,TRBV20-1,19,TGCAGTGCTAGTAGAACGGGGGGTGGTGTGCGGTTCTCGGACACTGAATCTTTCTTT,CSASRTGGGVRFSDTESFF
-,many,TRBJ1-4,TRBV20-1,13,TGCAGTGCTGACACAGGGTTTGAGGAAAAACTGTTTTTT,CSADTGFEEKLFF
-,many,TRBJ1-6,TRBV6-2/TRBV6-3,15,TGTGCCAGCAGTTACCAGGGGAGAATTAATTCACCCCTCCACTTT,CASSYQGRINSPLHF
-,many,TRBJ1-5,TRBV15,14,TGTGCCACCAGCAGAGATCAACCGGGACAGCCCCAGCATTTT,CATSRDQPGQPQHF
-,many,TRBJ2-2,TRBV5-1,14,TGCGCCAGCAGCTTGGGGCGCGACGGCGGGGAGCTGTTTTTT,CASSLGRDGGELFF
-,-,TRBJ1-2,TRBV6-5,18,TGTGCCAGCAGTTATTCGGGACTTAGGCGGGAAGCAGACTATGGCTACACCTTC,CASSYSGLRREADYGYTF
-,-,TRBJ1-2,TRBV6-5,17,TGTGCCAGCAGTTATTCAGGGCGCAGAGCCCATAACTATGGCTACACCTTC,CASSYSGRRAHNYGYTF
-,many,TRBJ2-6,TRBV20-1,16,TGCAGTGTCAAGGGGGACCCGGCGCTAGGGCCCAACGTCCTGACTTTC,CSVKGDPALGPNVLTF
-,few,TRBJ2-5,TRBV21-1,14,TGTGCCAGCGGCGCCGGGCAGGGGGAAGAGACCCAGTACTTC,CASGAGQGEETQYF
TRBD1,many,TRBJ1-3,TRBV20-1,14,TGCAGTGCTAGAGTTCAGGGGGCTGGAAACACCATATATTTT,CSARVQGAGNTIYF
TRBD1,-,TRBJ2-1,TRBV5-1,15,TGCGCCACCAGTGGAGACAGGGATACCTACAATGACCAGTTCTTC,CATSGDRDTYNDQFF
-,-,TRBJ1-2,TRBV3-1,15,TGTGCCAGCAGCCAAGGTTCAGGGCCGGGGTATGGCTACACCTTC,CASSQGSGPGYGYTF
-,few,TRBJ2-1,TRBV7-9,15,TGTGCCAGCAGCTTACCGCTGGGAGATTTCAATGAGCAGTTCTTC,CASSLPLGDFNEQFF
TRBD2,many,TRBJ2-7,TRBV20-1,14,TGCAGTGCTAGCCCTAGCGGGGGCTCCTACGAGCAGTACTTC,CSASPSGGSYEQYF
-,many,TRBJ2-1,TRBV7-7,17,TGTGCCAGCAGCTTAAACGTTCCGGGGACCCTTGCCGATGAGCAGTTCTTC,CASSLNVPGTLADEQFF
-,many,TRBJ2-1,TRBV20-1,13,TGCAGTGCTAGGCGGTCCCCCAACAATGAGCAGTTCTTC,CSARRSPNNEQFF
TRBD2,-,TRBJ2-1,TRBV20-1,13,TGCAGCCCCCTAGCGGGAGGTAGTAATGAGCAGTTCTTC,CSPLAGGSNEQFF
TRBD2,-,TRBJ2-7,TRBV28,12,TGTGCCAGCAGTTGGGGGAGGGACGAGCAGTACTTC,CASSWGRDEQYF
-,-,TRBJ2-3,TRBV5-5,17,TGTGCCAGCAGCTTTTTTTTCTCGGGGACTCGCACAGATACGCAGTATTTT,CASSFFFSGTRTDTQYF